The rows below give T cell receptor beta chains drawn from one sample of a study of blood T cell repertoires in COVID-19. Assay used: immunoSEQ multiplex PCR; TCRdb lists only in-frame clones, some missing. The table has approximately 200,000 clones, roughly 80% seen once. Sequenced input: peripheral blood. These receptors came from a woman aged 55-70 years with acute or convalescent COVID-19. CDR3s include the opening cysteine and the closing phenylalanine or tryptophan. D genes are given only for firm matches. Size tells how often a clone was seen (once, few, many) or the class of an expanded clone, and some rows leave it out.

v_gene: TRBV12-5
d_gene: NA
abundance: few
j_gene: TRBJ1-2
CDR3nt: TGTGCTAGTGGTCTTTCTGGGACCGGGACACCTCTCTATGGCTACACCTTC
CDR3aa: CASGLSGTGTPLYGYTF

v_gene: TRBV4-2
d_gene: NA
abundance: NA
j_gene: TRBJ1-3
CDR3nt: TGTGCCAGCAGCCGTGGGGGGGCGGGAAACACCATATATTTT
CDR3aa: CASSRGGAGNTIYF

v_gene: TRBV10-3
d_gene: TRBD1
abundance: few
j_gene: TRBJ1-1
CDR3nt: TGTGCCATCAGTGACTTACAGGGGGCTGAAGCTTTCTTT
CDR3aa: CAISDLQGAEAFF

v_gene: TRBV11-3
d_gene: NA
abundance: NA
j_gene: TRBJ2-1
CDR3nt: TGTGCCAGCAGCTTGGGGGGGCCCGGGGCCCCTGAGCAGTTCTTC
CDR3aa: CASSLGGPGAPEQFF

v_gene: TRBV5-1
d_gene: TRBD1
abundance: NA
j_gene: TRBJ2-1
CDR3nt: TGCGCCAGCAGCTCAGGGACAGGATGGAATGAGCAGTTCTTC
CDR3aa: CASSSGTGWNEQFF

v_gene: TRBV5-1
d_gene: TRBD1
abundance: NA
j_gene: TRBJ2-4
CDR3nt: TGCGCCAGCAGCCTGGGGACAGGGACCAAAAACATTCAGTACTTC
CDR3aa: CASSLGTGTKNIQYF

v_gene: TRBV7-2
d_gene: TRBD1
abundance: NA
j_gene: TRBJ2-5
CDR3nt: TGTGCCAGCAGCGGCAGGACAGGGGCAGTCCAAGAGACCCAGTACTTC
CDR3aa: CASSGRTGAVQETQYF

v_gene: TRBV27
d_gene: TRBD2
abundance: NA
j_gene: TRBJ2-1
CDR3nt: TGTGCCAGCAGTCCAGGACTAGCGGGGGGGTTAAATGAGCAGTTCTTC
CDR3aa: CASSPGLAGGLNEQFF

v_gene: TRBV11-1
d_gene: NA
abundance: NA
j_gene: TRBJ2-7
CDR3nt: TGTGCCAGCAGCGCATCTGCGGCGGCAGGGAGGTACGAGCAGTACTTC
CDR3aa: CASSASAAAGRYEQYF

v_gene: TRBV7-6
d_gene: NA
abundance: NA
j_gene: TRBJ1-3
CDR3nt: TGTGCCAGCAGTTTACTCGACAGATCCTCTGGAAACACCATATATTTT
CDR3aa: CASSLLDRSSGNTIYF

v_gene: TRBV5-1
d_gene: TRBD1
abundance: NA
j_gene: TRBJ1-2
CDR3nt: TGCGCCAGCAGCCTGGGACAGGGGAGCTATGGCTACACCTTC
CDR3aa: CASSLGQGSYGYTF

v_gene: TRBV30
d_gene: TRBD1
abundance: few
j_gene: TRBJ1-2
CDR3nt: TGTGCCTGGAGTGCAGGACAGGGGGATGGCTACACCTTC
CDR3aa: CAWSAGQGDGYTF

v_gene: TRBV20-1
d_gene: NA
abundance: NA
j_gene: TRBJ1-2
CDR3nt: TGCAGTGCGGCAGGTGAGGGCTACACCTTC
CDR3aa: CSAAGEGYTF

v_gene: TRBV6-5
d_gene: TRBD1
abundance: NA
j_gene: TRBJ1-5
CDR3nt: TGTGCCAGCCGCGGGGGACAGGGTTCCAATCAGCCCCAGCATTTT
CDR3aa: CASRGGQGSNQPQHF

v_gene: TRBV5-1
d_gene: NA
abundance: NA
j_gene: TRBJ1-1
CDR3nt: TGCGCCAGCACGCTTGGCCAGGGGTTCGTACCCCAACTAGCTGAAGCTTTCTTT
CDR3aa: CASTLGQGFVPQLAEAFF

v_gene: TRBV19
d_gene: NA
abundance: once
j_gene: TRBJ2-7
CDR3nt: TGTGCCAGTAGCCTGGGACATCTAAACTCCTACGAGCAGTACTTC
CDR3aa: CASSLGHLNSYEQYF

v_gene: TRBV30
d_gene: NA
abundance: NA
j_gene: TRBJ1-2
CDR3nt: TGTGCCTGGAGTGTACGGCGGGGGAACTATGGCTACACCTTC
CDR3aa: CAWSVRRGNYGYTF

v_gene: TRBV5-8
d_gene: NA
abundance: once
j_gene: TRBJ1-4
CDR3nt: TGTGCCAGCAGCGTAAACGGAGGGGTCGAAAAACTGTTTTTT
CDR3aa: CASSVNGGVEKLFF

v_gene: TRBV2
d_gene: NA
abundance: NA
j_gene: TRBJ1-5
CDR3nt: TGTGCCAGCAGTGAAGGTAGCCCAAGGAATCAGCCCCAGCATTTT
CDR3aa: CASSEGSPRNQPQHF

v_gene: TRBV7-6
d_gene: TRBD1
abundance: NA
j_gene: TRBJ2-3
CDR3nt: TGTGCCAGCAGCTTGTATCGGGACAGGGCAGATACGCAGTATTTT
CDR3aa: CASSLYRDRADTQYF

v_gene: TRBV24-1
d_gene: NA
abundance: NA
j_gene: TRBJ2-3
CDR3nt: TGTGCCACCAGTGATGGGGGAGGATTTCCAGATACGCAGTATTTT
CDR3aa: CATSDGGGFPDTQYF

v_gene: TRBV5-1
d_gene: NA
abundance: NA
j_gene: TRBJ1-6
CDR3nt: TGCGCCAGCAGCTCGACAGAGAGCTCCTATAATTCACCCCTCCACTTT
CDR3aa: CASSSTESSYNSPLHF

v_gene: TRBV5-1
d_gene: NA
abundance: NA
j_gene: TRBJ2-7
CDR3nt: TGCGCCAGCAGCTTGACGGGGAAACACTACGAGCAGTACTTC
CDR3aa: CASSLTGKHYEQYF

v_gene: TRBV7-6
d_gene: NA
abundance: NA
j_gene: TRBJ1-3
CDR3nt: TGTGCCAGCAGCCCTCAGGGGTTCTCTGGAAACACCATATATTTT
CDR3aa: CASSPQGFSGNTIYF

v_gene: TRBV5-6
d_gene: NA
abundance: NA
j_gene: TRBJ1-4
CDR3nt: TGTGCCAGCACCTTTAGCCCAACTAATGAAAAACTGTTTTTT
CDR3aa: CASTFSPTNEKLFF

v_gene: TRBV4-1
d_gene: TRBD2
abundance: NA
j_gene: TRBJ2-1
CDR3nt: TGCGCCAGCAGCCAAGTTTCTCTAGCGGCAAGCTCCTACAATGAGCAGTTCTTC
CDR3aa: CASSQVSLAASSYNEQFF

v_gene: TRBV6-6
d_gene: NA
abundance: few
j_gene: TRBJ1-5
CDR3nt: TGTGCCAGCAGTTTAGAGGGTAAGGGCAATCAGCCCCAGCATTTT
CDR3aa: CASSLEGKGNQPQHF

v_gene: TRBV4-2
d_gene: NA
abundance: many
j_gene: TRBJ1-1
CDR3nt: TGTGCCAGCAGTCCTACTCTGGGAGGTACTGAAGCTTTCTTT
CDR3aa: CASSPTLGGTEAFF

v_gene: TRBV10-2
d_gene: NA
abundance: NA
j_gene: TRBJ1-2
CDR3nt: TGCGCCAGCAGTGAGGAGGGTGACTATGGCTACACCTTC
CDR3aa: CASSEEGDYGYTF

v_gene: TRBV7-9
d_gene: NA
abundance: NA
j_gene: TRBJ1-2
CDR3nt: TGTGCCAGCAGCTTAGACAGCTCCTATGGCTACACCTTC
CDR3aa: CASSLDSSYGYTF

v_gene: TRBV29-1
d_gene: TRBD1
abundance: NA
j_gene: TRBJ2-1
CDR3nt: TGCAGCGTTGTTACGGACAGGGCCGATGAGCAGTTCTTC
CDR3aa: CSVVTDRADEQFF

v_gene: TRBV19
d_gene: TRBD1
abundance: NA
j_gene: TRBJ1-4
CDR3nt: TGTGCCAGTAGTACGACAGGGGGCAATGAAAAACTGTTTTTT
CDR3aa: CASSTTGGNEKLFF

v_gene: TRBV3-1/TRBV3-2
d_gene: TRBD1
abundance: NA
j_gene: TRBJ1-1
CDR3nt: TGTGCCAGCAGCCAACTAGGGGGCAGACCGAACACTGAAGCTTTCTTT
CDR3aa: CASSQLGGRPNTEAFF

v_gene: TRBV6-5
d_gene: NA
abundance: NA
j_gene: TRBJ1-2
CDR3nt: TGTGCCAGCAGTCAGGACAGCTATGGCTACACCTTC
CDR3aa: CASSQDSYGYTF

v_gene: TRBV7-6
d_gene: NA
abundance: NA
j_gene: TRBJ2-7
CDR3nt: TGTGCCAGCAGCTCCGACGGGACTCCGCACAACGAGCAGTACTTC
CDR3aa: CASSSDGTPHNEQYF

v_gene: TRBV5-4
d_gene: TRBD1
abundance: NA
j_gene: TRBJ2-5
CDR3nt: TGTGCCAGCAGCGGGGACAGGCAAGAGACCCAGTACTTC
CDR3aa: CASSGDRQETQYF

v_gene: TRBV6-6
d_gene: NA
abundance: NA
j_gene: TRBJ1-1
CDR3nt: TGTGCCAGCAGTCCGGGACAATTAAGCACTGAAGCTTTCTTT
CDR3aa: CASSPGQLSTEAFF

v_gene: TRBV6-5
d_gene: NA
abundance: NA
j_gene: TRBJ1-4
CDR3nt: TGTGCCAGCAGAGGGAGAGAAAATGAAAAACTGTTTTTT
CDR3aa: CASRGRENEKLFF

v_gene: TRBV7-4
d_gene: TRBD2
abundance: NA
j_gene: TRBJ2-7
CDR3nt: TGTGGCGTCCATACGGGGGAGGGAAACTACGAGCAGTACTTC
CDR3aa: CGVHTGEGNYEQYF

v_gene: TRBV6-5
d_gene: NA
abundance: NA
j_gene: TRBJ2-5
CDR3nt: TGTGCCAGCAGTTACCCCGGGACATGGGAGACCCAGTACTTC
CDR3aa: CASSYPGTWETQYF

v_gene: TRBV6-5
d_gene: NA
abundance: NA
j_gene: TRBJ1-6
CDR3nt: TGTGCCAGCAGTTTGGGGGGATCCTATAATTCACCCCTCCACTTT
CDR3aa: CASSLGGSYNSPLHF

v_gene: TRBV6-5
d_gene: NA
abundance: many
j_gene: TRBJ1-1
CDR3nt: TGTGCCAGCAGTTACTCGGGGCAGGGCCACACTGAAGCTTTCTTT
CDR3aa: CASSYSGQGHTEAFF

v_gene: TRBV13
d_gene: NA
abundance: NA
j_gene: TRBJ2-1
CDR3nt: TGTGCCAGCAGCATCCTTGCCGCGGCGAGTAATGAGCAGTTCTTC
CDR3aa: CASSILAAASNEQFF

v_gene: TRBV27
d_gene: NA
abundance: NA
j_gene: TRBJ2-7
CDR3nt: TGTGCCAGCAGTTCAGAAGCCCCGGGAGAGCAGTACTTC
CDR3aa: CASSSEAPGEQYF

v_gene: TRBV3-1/TRBV3-2
d_gene: TRBD1
abundance: NA
j_gene: TRBJ2-7
CDR3nt: TGTGCCAGCAGCCAATCCCGGGACAGACAAAACGAGCAGTACTTC
CDR3aa: CASSQSRDRQNEQYF

v_gene: TRBV6-6
d_gene: TRBD1
abundance: NA
j_gene: TRBJ1-1
CDR3nt: TGTGCCAGCAGTGACAGGGTAGCTGAAGCTTTCTTT
CDR3aa: CASSDRVAEAFF

v_gene: TRBV28
d_gene: TRBD1
abundance: NA
j_gene: TRBJ2-7
CDR3nt: TGTGCCAGCAGTCCAATCGGGACAGGATCCTACGAGCAGTACTTC
CDR3aa: CASSPIGTGSYEQYF

v_gene: TRBV29-1
d_gene: TRBD2
abundance: NA
j_gene: TRBJ2-1
CDR3nt: TGCAGTGCCAGCGGGGGCCTGTACAATGAGCAGTTCTTC
CDR3aa: CSASGGLYNEQFF

v_gene: TRBV7-9
d_gene: NA
abundance: NA
j_gene: TRBJ1-1
CDR3nt: TGTGCCAGCAGCTTAGGCGGATTGGGCACTGAAGCTTTCTTT
CDR3aa: CASSLGGLGTEAFF

v_gene: TRBV2
d_gene: TRBD2
abundance: NA
j_gene: TRBJ2-1
CDR3nt: TGTGCCGTTGACTTGGGCGCTAGCGGGGTTTACAATGAGCAGTTCTTC
CDR3aa: CAVDLGASGVYNEQFF